This TCR beta chain was sequenced in a study of cytomegalovirus exposure and HLA in healthy donors. The PCR employed 60 Vbeta primers together with 13 Jbeta primers. The repertoire was sequenced with immunoSEQ multiplex PCR; TCRdb's copy has only in-frame clones and lacks some. This table holds under 250,000 clones, 82% found once. Between the trimmed V and J ends, which lost 1 base and 10 bases, there was a span of 11 bases. Germline loops: CDR1 MNHNS, CDR2 SASEGT. CDR3 length: 13 amino acids. This sequence originates from a man aged 35-49 years in good health and CMV-seropositive. This sequence joins TRBV6-1 and TRBJ2-1; D gene ambiguous. The sample consisted of PBMCs. The CDR3, as DNA: TGTGCCAGCAGTGAAGGGATTGGGCCCGAGCAGTTCTTC. This gives the protein CASSEGIGPEQFF.